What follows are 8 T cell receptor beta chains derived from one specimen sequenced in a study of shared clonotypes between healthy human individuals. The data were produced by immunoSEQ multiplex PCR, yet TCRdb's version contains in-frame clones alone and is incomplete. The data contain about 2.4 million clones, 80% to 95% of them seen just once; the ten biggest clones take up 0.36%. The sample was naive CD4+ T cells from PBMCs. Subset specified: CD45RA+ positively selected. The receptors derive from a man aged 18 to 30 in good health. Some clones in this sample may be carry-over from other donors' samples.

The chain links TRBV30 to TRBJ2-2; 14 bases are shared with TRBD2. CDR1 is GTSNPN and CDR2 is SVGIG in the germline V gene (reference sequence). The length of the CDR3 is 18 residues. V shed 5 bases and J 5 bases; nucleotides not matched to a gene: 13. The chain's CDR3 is CAWWTIGLAGGGTGELFF. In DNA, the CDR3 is TGTGCCTGGTGGACGATCGGACTAGCGGGAGGTGGGACCGGGGAGCTGTTTTTT.

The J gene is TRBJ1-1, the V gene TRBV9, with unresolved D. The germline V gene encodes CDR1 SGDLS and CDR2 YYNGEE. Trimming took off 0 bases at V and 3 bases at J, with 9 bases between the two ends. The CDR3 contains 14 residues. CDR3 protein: CASSVAGVDTEAFF. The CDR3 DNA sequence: TGTGCCAGCAGCGTAGCTGGGGTGGACACTGAAGCTTTCTTT.

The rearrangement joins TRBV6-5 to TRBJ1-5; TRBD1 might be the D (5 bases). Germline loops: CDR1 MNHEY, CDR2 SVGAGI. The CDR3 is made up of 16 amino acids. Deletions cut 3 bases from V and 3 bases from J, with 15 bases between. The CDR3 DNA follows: TGTGCCAGCAGTTATGCCCCGACGGGGACCAATCAGCCCCAGCATTTT. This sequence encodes CASSYAPTGTNQPQHF.

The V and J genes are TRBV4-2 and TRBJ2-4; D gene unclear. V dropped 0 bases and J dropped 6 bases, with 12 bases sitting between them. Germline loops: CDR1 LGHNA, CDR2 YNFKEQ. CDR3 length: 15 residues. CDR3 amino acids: CASSQESPTLNIQYF. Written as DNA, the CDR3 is TGTGCCAGCAGCCAAGAAAGCCCTACCCTAAACATTCAGTACTTC.

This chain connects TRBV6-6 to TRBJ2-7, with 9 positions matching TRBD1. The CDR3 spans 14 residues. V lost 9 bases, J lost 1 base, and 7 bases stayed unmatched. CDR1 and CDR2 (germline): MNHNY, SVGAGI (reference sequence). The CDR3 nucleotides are TGTGCCAGTTCGCTGGGACAGGGATCCTACGAGCAGTACTTC. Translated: CASSLGQGSYEQYF.

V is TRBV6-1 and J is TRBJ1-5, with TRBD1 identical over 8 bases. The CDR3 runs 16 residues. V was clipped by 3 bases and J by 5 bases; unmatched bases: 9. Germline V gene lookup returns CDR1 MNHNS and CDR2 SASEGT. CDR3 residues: CASSDTTGGWDQPQHF. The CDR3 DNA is TGTGCCAGCAGTGACACAACAGGGGGTTGGGATCAGCCCCAGCATTTT.

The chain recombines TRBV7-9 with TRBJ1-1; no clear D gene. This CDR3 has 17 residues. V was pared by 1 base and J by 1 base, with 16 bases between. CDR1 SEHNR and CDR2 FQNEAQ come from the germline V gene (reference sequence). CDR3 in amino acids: CASSLGKQTVTNTEAFF. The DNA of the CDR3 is TGTGCCAGCAGCTTAGGCAAACAGACTGTTACGAACACTGAAGCTTTCTTT.

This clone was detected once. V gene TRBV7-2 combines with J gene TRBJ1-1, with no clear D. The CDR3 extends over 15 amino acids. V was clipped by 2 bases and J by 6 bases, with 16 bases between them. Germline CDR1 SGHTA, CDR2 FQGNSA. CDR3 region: CASSLSGFQEAEAFF. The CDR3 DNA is TGTGCCAGCAGCTTATCTGGGTTCCAAGAAGCTGAAGCTTTCTTT. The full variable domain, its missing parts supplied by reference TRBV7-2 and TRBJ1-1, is GAGVSQSPSNKVTEKGKDVELRCDPISGHTALYWYRQSLGQGLEFLIYFQGNSAPDKSGLPSDRFSAERTGGSVSTLTIQRTQQEDSAVYLCASSLSGFQEAEAFFGQGTRLTVV.